This T cell receptor beta chain was identified in a study of beta chain features in type 1 diabetes. Expressed TCRB transcripts were sequenced after all isolated RNA was converted to cDNA. Libraries were prepared by immunoSEQ multiplex PCR; TCRdb keeps only in-frame clonotypes and omits some of them. The sample has 300,000 to 350,000 clones, about 19% seen once. This receptor was taken from a young woman in good health. The sequenced sample was naive CD4+ T cells from blood.

DNA of the CDR3: TGTGCCAGCAGCACCCGACTAGTCCCAGAGACCCAGTACTTC. Residues: CASSTRLVPETQYF. V usage is TRBV7-2 and J usage is TRBJ2-5; tentative D call: TRBD2 (6 bases). Trimming removed 5 bases at V and 4 bases at J, with 14 bases between. The CDR3 spans 14 residues. Germline loops: CDR1 SGHTA, CDR2 FQGNSA.